The rows below give T cell receptor beta chains drawn from one sample of a study of cytomegalovirus exposure and HLA in healthy donors. The assay was immunoSEQ multiplex PCR, and TCRdb's table has in-frame clones only and misses some. The repertoire holds over 150,000 clones, with about four fifths as singletons. The sample comprised PBMCs. The source is a man aged 25 to 40 in good health and CMV-seropositive. Each CDR3 is given with its conserved first and last residue. A D gene is named only where the DNA matches it firmly. Rows may omit the clone size; those that give it use once, few, many or a size class.

V: TRBV5-1
size: NA
D: NA
J: TRBJ1-5
DNA: TGCGCCAGCAGCTTGGCCGGGCAGGGTCAGCCCCAGCATTTT
CDR3: CASSLAGQGQPQHF

V: TRBV18
size: NA
D: NA
J: TRBJ2-2
DNA: TGTGCCAGCTCACCGTTGTCCGCCGGGGAGCTGTTTTTT
CDR3: CASSPLSAGELFF

V: TRBV7-2
size: NA
D: NA
J: TRBJ1-5
DNA: TGTGCCAGCAGCTTACTCAGGAATCAGCCCCAGCATTTT
CDR3: CASSLLRNQPQHF

V: TRBV27
size: NA
D: NA
J: TRBJ1-2
DNA: TGTGCCAGCAGTCTTAGGCGGGGAAACGGCTACACCTTC
CDR3: CASSLRRGNGYTF

V: TRBV7-8
size: NA
D: NA
J: TRBJ1-6
DNA: TGTGCCAGCAGCCCTGACACAGCCCTCCACTTT
CDR3: CASSPDTALHF

V: TRBV18
size: NA
D: TRBD1
J: TRBJ2-3
DNA: TGTGCCAGCTCACCGAGGGGGCCTATAGATACGCAGTATTTT
CDR3: CASSPRGPIDTQYF

V: TRBV2
size: NA
D: TRBD1
J: TRBJ1-5
DNA: TGTGCCAGCAGTGAAACGACAGGGGTGAGTCAGCCCCAGCATTTT
CDR3: CASSETTGVSQPQHF

V: TRBV30
size: NA
D: NA
J: TRBJ2-1
DNA: TGTGCCTGCCTCGGGACACGGGTGGGCAATGAGCAGTTCTTC
CDR3: CACLGTRVGNEQFF

V: TRBV5-6
size: once
D: NA
J: TRBJ1-3
DNA: TGTGCCAGCAGCTTCGAGTCAGGGTCGGATAGAGGAAACACCATATATTTT
CDR3: CASSFESGSDRGNTIYF

V: TRBV4-3
size: NA
D: TRBD2
J: TRBJ2-2
DNA: TGCGCCAGCAGCCAAGATCTAGCGGACACCGGGGAGCTGTTTTTT
CDR3: CASSQDLADTGELFF

V: TRBV29-1
size: NA
D: TRBD1
J: TRBJ1-2
DNA: TGCAGCGTCCAGGACAGGGGCGAATGGACTAACTATGGCTACACCTTC
CDR3: CSVQDRGEWTNYGYTF

V: TRBV4-1
size: NA
D: TRBD2
J: TRBJ2-5
DNA: TGCGCCAGCAGCCACGCCGGGACTAGAGGTAAAGAGACCCAGTACTTC
CDR3: CASSHAGTRGKETQYF

V: TRBV30
size: once
D: TRBD2
J: TRBJ2-5
DNA: TGTGCTCACGGGGGAGTGGCGGGAGCAGAGACCCAGTACTTC
CDR3: CAHGGVAGAETQYF

V: TRBV2
size: NA
D: TRBD1
J: TRBJ1-6
DNA: TGTGCCAGCAGTCGAACAGGGGGCGTAAGTTCCTATAATTCACCCCTCCACTTT
CDR3: CASSRTGGVSSYNSPLHF

V: TRBV14
size: NA
D: NA
J: TRBJ1-1
DNA: TGTGCCAGCAGCCAAGATTTGGGCAGGTTGAACACTGAAGCTTTCTTT
CDR3: CASSQDLGRLNTEAFF

V: TRBV27
size: few
D: TRBD2
J: TRBJ2-5
DNA: TGTGCCAGCAGTTATCGAGCGGGGTGGCAAGAGACCCAGTACTTC
CDR3: CASSYRAGWQETQYF

V: TRBV19
size: NA
D: TRBD1
J: TRBJ1-5
DNA: TGTGCCGTCAGGACAGGGAACAATCAGCCCCAGCATTTT
CDR3: CAVRTGNNQPQHF

V: TRBV19
size: NA
D: NA
J: TRBJ1-1
DNA: TGTGCCAGTAGTATCGGAGGGAACACTGAAGCTTTCTTT
CDR3: CASSIGGNTEAFF

V: TRBV6-5
size: few
D: NA
J: TRBJ1-6
DNA: TGTGCCAGCAGTCGAGACCCAGGGCAGGGTTCACCCCTCCACTTT
CDR3: CASSRDPGQGSPLHF

V: TRBV5-4
size: NA
D: TRBD1
J: TRBJ2-7
DNA: TGTGCCAGCAGCCTGGGACAGCTCAACTCCTACGAGCAGTACTTC
CDR3: CASSLGQLNSYEQYF

V: TRBV2
size: NA
D: NA
J: TRBJ1-2
DNA: TGTGCCAGCAGTGACGAGGGATCTAACTATGGCTACACCTTC
CDR3: CASSDEGSNYGYTF

V: TRBV5-1
size: once
D: TRBD1
J: TRBJ2-1
DNA: TGCGCCAGCAGCGAGGGACAGCTCTACAATGAGCAGTTCTTC
CDR3: CASSEGQLYNEQFF

V: TRBV2
size: NA
D: TRBD1
J: TRBJ1-1
DNA: TGTGCCAGCAGTGGGGGATCCGGGACAGCTTCGAGAGACACTGAAGCTTTCTTT
CDR3: CASSGGSGTASRDTEAFF

V: TRBV19
size: few
D: NA
J: TRBJ2-3
DNA: TGTGCCACCAACCCACAGGGAACCCCCACAGATACGCAGTATTTT
CDR3: CATNPQGTPTDTQYF

V: TRBV10-3
size: NA
D: NA
J: TRBJ1-1
DNA: TGTGCCATCAGTGAGTTACAGGGAAACACTGAAGCTTTCTTT
CDR3: CAISELQGNTEAFF

V: TRBV28
size: NA
D: NA
J: TRBJ1-1
DNA: TGTGCCAGCACGAAAAAGGGAGGGGCGCTATACACTGAAGCTTTCTTT
CDR3: CASTKKGGALYTEAFF

V: TRBV9
size: NA
D: TRBD2
J: TRBJ2-1
DNA: TGTGCCAGCAGCGTAGGGATTAGCGGGGGGGTCGGGGGCACCTACAATGAGCAGTTCTTC
CDR3: CASSVGISGGVGGTYNEQFF

V: TRBV29-1
size: NA
D: NA
J: TRBJ2-3
DNA: TGCAGCGTTGAAGGGGCTAGCACAGATACGCAGTATTTT
CDR3: CSVEGASTDTQYF

V: TRBV6-4
size: NA
D: NA
J: TRBJ2-7
DNA: TGTGCCAGCAGTGACTCCCCCGGGAGCCAATCCTACGAGCAGTACTTC
CDR3: CASSDSPGSQSYEQYF

V: TRBV9
size: NA
D: TRBD1
J: TRBJ1-2
DNA: TGTGCCAGCAGCGCCGGGACAGCCCCTAACTATGGCTACACCTTC
CDR3: CASSAGTAPNYGYTF

V: TRBV4-1
size: NA
D: TRBD1
J: TRBJ1-4
DNA: TGCGCCAGCAGCCAATACGGGACAGGGGACGAAAAACTGTTTTTT
CDR3: CASSQYGTGDEKLFF

V: TRBV10-1
size: NA
D: TRBD1
J: TRBJ1-5
DNA: TGCGCCAGCAGTGGACAGGGAATACAGCCCCAGCATTTT
CDR3: CASSGQGIQPQHF

V: TRBV19
size: NA
D: TRBD1
J: TRBJ1-5
DNA: TGTGCCAGTAGGGACAGGGTGAATCAGCCCCAGCATTTT
CDR3: CASRDRVNQPQHF